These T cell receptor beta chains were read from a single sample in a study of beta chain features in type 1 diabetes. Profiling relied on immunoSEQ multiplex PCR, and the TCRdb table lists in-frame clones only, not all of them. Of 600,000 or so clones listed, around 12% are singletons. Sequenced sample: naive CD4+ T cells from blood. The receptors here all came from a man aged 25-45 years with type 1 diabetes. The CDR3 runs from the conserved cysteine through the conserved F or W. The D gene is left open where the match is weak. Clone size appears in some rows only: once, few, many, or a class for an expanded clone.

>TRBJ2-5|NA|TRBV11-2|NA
TGTGCCAGCAGCGGGATCTACCCCGGGACCCCGTTCGAGACCCAGTACTTC
CASSGIYPGTPFETQYF
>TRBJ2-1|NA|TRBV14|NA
TGTGCCAGCAGCCCAGGGGGGTGGGGGAATGAGCAGTTCTTC
CASSPGGWGNEQFF
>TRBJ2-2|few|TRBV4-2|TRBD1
TGTGCCAGCAGCCACGGGACAGGGCCCACCGGGGAGCTGTTTTTT
CASSHGTGPTGELFF
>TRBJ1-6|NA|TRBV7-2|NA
TGTGCCAGCAGCAGAGTTGGAAATTCACCCCTCCACTTT
CASSRVGNSPLHF
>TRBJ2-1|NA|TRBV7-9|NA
TGTGCCAGCAGCTTAGATGGAGGCTATAGCTCCTACAATGAGCAGTTCTTC
CASSLDGGYSSYNEQFF
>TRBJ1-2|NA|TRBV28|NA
TGTGCCAGCAGTTTAGTGGGAAGCGGCTACACCTTC
CASSLVGSGYTF
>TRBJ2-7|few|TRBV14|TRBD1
TGTGCCAGCAGCCCGGGACAGGGTAGCTCCTACGAGCAGTACTTC
CASSPGQGSSYEQYF
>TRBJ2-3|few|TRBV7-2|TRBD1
TGTGCCAGCAGGGAAACAGGGGGCAGGGATACGCAGTATTTT
CASRETGGRDTQYF
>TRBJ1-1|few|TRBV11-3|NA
TGTGCCAGCAGCCCGGCGGCGATGAACACTGAAGCTTTCTTT
CASSPAAMNTEAFF
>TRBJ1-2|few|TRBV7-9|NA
TGTGCCCCCGGGCCTAACTATGGCTACACCTTC
CAPGPNYGYTF
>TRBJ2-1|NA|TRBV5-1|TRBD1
TGCGCCAGCCGAAACAGGACAGGGGGCTACAATGAGCAGTTCTTC
CASRNRTGGYNEQFF
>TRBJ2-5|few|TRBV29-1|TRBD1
TGCAGCGTTGAAGGACAGGGTGGGGAGACCCAGTACTTC
CSVEGQGGETQYF
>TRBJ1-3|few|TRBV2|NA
TGTGCCAGCAGTCGGGGGTCTGGAAACACCATATATTTT
CASSRGSGNTIYF
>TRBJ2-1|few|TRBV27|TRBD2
TGTGCCAGCAGATGGGGGGGAAACTACAATGAGCAGTTCTTC
CASRWGGNYNEQFF
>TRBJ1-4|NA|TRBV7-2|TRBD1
TGTGCCAGCAGCTCCGGGACAGGGGGTTTTGAAAAACTGTTTTTT
CASSSGTGGFEKLFF
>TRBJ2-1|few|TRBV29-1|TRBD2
TGCAGCGTGGTGAGACTAGCGGGTAACAATGAGCAGTTCTTC
CSVVRLAGNNEQFF
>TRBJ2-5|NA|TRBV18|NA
TGTGCCAGCTCACCCGGACAGAACCAAGAGACCCAGTACTTC
CASSPGQNQETQYF
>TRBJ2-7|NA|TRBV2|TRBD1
TGTGCCAGCCAAGGACAGGGACCCTACGAGCAGTACTTC
CASQGQGPYEQYF
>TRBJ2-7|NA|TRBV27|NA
TGTGCCAGCACTCCGGGCTGGGGAGGGGGCTACGAGCAGTACTTC
CASTPGWGGGYEQYF
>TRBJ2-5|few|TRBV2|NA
TGTGCCAGCGTCACACTGAGGGCAGAGACCCAGTACTTC
CASVTLRAETQYF
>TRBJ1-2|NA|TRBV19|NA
TGTGCCAGTAGCCCCATCCCTGGGGCAAACAGCTATGACTACACCTTC
CASSPIPGANSYDYTF
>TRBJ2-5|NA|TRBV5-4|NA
TGTGCCAGCAGCTTGGCCAGACTGGGGGAGACCCAGTACTTC
CASSLARLGETQYF
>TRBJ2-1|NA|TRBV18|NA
TGTGCCAGCTCACCAATGGCGAGTCAAGGGGGCAATGAGCAGTTCTTC
CASSPMASQGGNEQFF